Sequencing of this TCR beta chain was carried out in a study of blood T cell repertoires in COVID-19 (dated by TCRdb to about 2020). Background for the entire study: Samples covering the acute and convalescent phases of COVID-19 were provided by collaborators in the United States, Italy and Spain. Sample metadata almost always included a de-identified subject ID, COVID-19 status, age in years and sex. The material from the prospective study consisted of cDNA or gDNA derived from T cells, B-cell-depleted T cells, or PBMCs. The repertoires were released in a freely available public database meant as a resource for research on the immune response to SARS-CoV-2. The samples were drawn from two sources: the first 160 participants of the ongoing ImmuneRACE study, and 1,200 or so subjects contributed by 6 global collaborators. Subjects who had been exposed to COVID-19, were actively infected with it, or had recovered from it provided the deeply sampled blood TCRbeta repertoires that made up the dataset. HLA class I and class II types, where available, came from metadata supplied by the sample provider rather than from assay-based typing.

Whole blood was collected in K2EDTA tubes by collaborating institutions according to the institutions' own protocols. For TCRbeta analysis, collaborators shipped samples as frozen whole blood, isolated PBMCs, or DNA extracted from either of those sample types. The CDR3, from cysteine to phenylalanine, totals 16 residues. Just CDR3 DNA is preserved here, 48 bases in frame from base 1. V loses 1 base of germline sequence and J loses 0 bases, and the interval between the two ends is 10 bases. The germline V gene (reference sequence) provides CDR1 LNHNV and CDR2 YYDKDF. TCRbeta CDR3 regions were amplified from genomic DNA using the immunoSEQ Assay, a bias-controlled multiplex PCR. Concerning the study's data processing: Nucleated cell counts per sample were estimated from amplification of reference gene primers within the assay. Sequence reads were collapsed and filtered to measure the absolute abundance of every unique TCRbeta CDR3 rearrangement. Productive Simpson clonality was computed per sample as the square root of Simpson's diversity index over productive rearrangements. TCRdb holds this immuneACCESS table with in-frame rearrangements only. Some clones are missing; in checked studies, unresolved V genes explain under half, and the rest has no known cause. V, J and clone size reflect that table, while D and trimming were determined from the DNA. The table for this sample lists about 120,000 clones; 65% to 90% of them were counted only once. The ten largest make up under 7% of the sample.

Results and caveats for the whole study, not just this receptor: Clinical and demographic metadata were provided uncurated, with the amount varying by source and participant.

About this clone: Which antigen it targets is not known. No base-level quality is on record; no much larger clone is a single base apart.

The sample consisted of peripheral blood. The V and J genes are TRBV15 and TRBJ1-5, with the identity of the D gene unclear. This receptor was identified in an elderly man with active or convalescent COVID-19. For the CDR3, the sequence is CATSRVLTSSNQPQHF. DNA sequence: TGTGCCACCAGCAGAGTCCTCACATCTAGCAATCAGCCCCAGCATTTT.